What follows is one T cell receptor (beta chain) and its context. Its binding antigen is unknown. There are no base qualities to consult, and no much larger clone falls within one base. This record comes from a study of blood T cell repertoires in COVID-19 (dated by TCRdb to the early 2020s). Regarding the complete study: Samples from collaborators originated in the United States, Italy and Spain and spanned both the acute and convalescent phases of COVID-19. The material from the prospective study consisted of cDNA or gDNA derived from T cells, B-cell-depleted T cells, or PBMCs. Deeply sampled blood TCRbeta repertoires from subjects exposed to, actively infected with, or recovered from COVID-19 were included in the dataset. A freely available public database, intended as a resource for researchers studying the immune response to SARS-CoV-2, is where the repertoires were released. The samples were drawn from two sources: the first 160 participants of the ongoing ImmuneRACE study, and fewer than 1,500 subjects contributed by 6 global collaborators. The sample metadata nearly always contained a de-identified subject ID, COVID-19 status, age in years and sex. Where available, HLA class I and class II types were taken from metadata supplied by the sample provider and were not determined by assay-based typing. What the study reported, not specific to this receptor: Clinical and demographic metadata were provided uncurated, with the amount varying by source and participant.

TCRbeta CDR3 regions were amplified from genomic DNA by means of the immunoSEQ Assay, a bias-controlled multiplex PCR. Per the original workflow: The number of nucleated cells in each sample was estimated by amplification of reference gene primers within the assay. To quantify the absolute abundance of each unique TCRbeta CDR3 rearrangement, sequence reads were collapsed and filtered. For each sample, productive Simpson clonality was calculated as the square root of Simpson's diversity index across productive rearrangements. Entries here come from immuneACCESS through TCRdb and include only in-frame sequences with V and J called. Some clones fail to appear in such tables; in the studies checked, an unresolved V gene covers under half of the shortfall, and the cause of the remainder is unknown. V, J and clone size are taken as reported in that table, and D and trimming were inferred from the DNA itself. Within this sample are around 390,000 clones, with roughly 89% of them counted one time only. Jointly, the top ten make up 10% of the sample.

In the germline V gene, CDR1 corresponds to SGDLS and CDR2 to YYNGEE. Including cysteine and phenylalanine, the CDR3 has 13 amino acids. CDR3 DNA only is kept here, 39 bases in frame from base 1. Relative to germline, V is 0 bases shorter and J is 7 bases shorter, with 10 bases between their ends. In the prospective study, participants were roughly 18 to 89 years old, resided in approximately 22 geographic areas of the United States, and were enrolled through a virtual design. In the prospective study, participants were assigned to cohorts based on the clinical history participants reported in a screening survey and a study questionnaire. ImmuneRACE Cohort 3 recovered participants were defined by two consecutive negative NP/OP PCR tests, healthcare professional clearance, or symptom resolution. Mobile phlebotomists in the prospective study collected whole blood, serum and a nasopharyngeal or oropharyngeal swab from every participant. Participants in the prospective study had the option to provide additional blood draws and questionnaires over a 2-month period. Prospective study blood samples were shipped either frozen or at room temperature before DNA extraction.

Source material: PBMCs or T cells enriched from blood (not recorded which). This TCR came from a woman aged 50 to 60 who had recovered from COVID-19. The chain is made from TRBV9 and TRBJ1-2; the D gene cannot be resolved reliably. The nucleotides are TGTGCCAGCAGCGTAGCAGTTGCTGGTGGCTACACCTTC. Its protein is CASSVAVAGGYTF.